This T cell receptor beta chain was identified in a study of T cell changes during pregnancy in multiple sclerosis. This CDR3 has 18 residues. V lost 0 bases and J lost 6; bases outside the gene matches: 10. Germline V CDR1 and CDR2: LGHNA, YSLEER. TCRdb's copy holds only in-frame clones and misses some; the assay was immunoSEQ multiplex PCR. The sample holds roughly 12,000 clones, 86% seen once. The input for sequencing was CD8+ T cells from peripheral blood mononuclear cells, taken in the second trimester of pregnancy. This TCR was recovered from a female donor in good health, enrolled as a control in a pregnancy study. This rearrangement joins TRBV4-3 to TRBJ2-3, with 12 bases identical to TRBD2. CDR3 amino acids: CASSQDLAGGLLSDTQYF. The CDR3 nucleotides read TGCGCCAGCAGCCAAGATCTAGCGGGGGGGCTTTTATCCGATACGCAGTATTTT.